The present T cell receptor (beta chain) was sequenced within a study of blood T cell repertoires in COVID-19. As for the study in general: Samples representing acute and convalescent COVID-19 were sourced from the United States, Italy and Spain.

V was trimmed by 0 bases and J by 0 bases, leaving 23 bases between them. There are 20 residues in the CDR3. Per the original data handling: Amplification of reference gene primers was used by the study to estimate nucleated cell counts. Measured with immunoSEQ multiplex PCR; TCRdb has only the in-frame clones, and not every one. V, J and clone size derive from that table, while D and trimming were established from the DNA sequence. The sample records some 68,000 clones, approximately 89% being singletons. This sequence joins TRBV23-1 and TRBJ1-1, with D hard to call. TRBV23-1 is an ORF, and what it does is uncertain. Sequenced sample: peripheral blood. The sequence was collected from a man aged 45 to 65 with active COVID-19. CDR3 sequence (DNA): TGCGCCAGCAGTCAATCTGGGCCCGGGGATGAGGGAGCGGTGAACACTGAAGCTTTCTTT. This gives the protein CASSQSGPGDEGAVNTEAFF.